This record concerns one T cell receptor beta chain sequence. The target antigen is unknown. V trimming: 8 bases; J trimming: 13 bases; junction bases outside the gene matches: 10. The CDR3 runs to 11 residues. Germline assignment: CDR1 WSHSY and CDR2 SAAADI. The data belong to a study of cytotoxic CD8 clonotypes in ibrutinib-treated CLL. Study-wide results and caveats: Public clonotypes showed up rarely, and on treatment they shrank or held steady. Sustained-remission patients were sampled at one set of times and progressing patients at different ones. Baseline clonality, above age-matched healthy donor levels, tracked circulating CD8+ T-cell counts. Clonality went up at ibrutinib response and then declined back toward baseline at progression.

Sequencing was performed with immunoSEQ multiplex PCR; in TCRdb, only in-frame clones are kept and a portion is missing. Here the sample spans about 270,000 clones, around 76% being singletons. The V and J genes are TRBV10-2 and TRBJ1-2, with 7 positions matching TRBD1. The receptor comes from a human donor with chronic lymphocytic leukemia. This material consisted of PBMCs, taken at disease progression, from a patient treated with ibrutinib. CDR3 residues: CASSEGAVCTF. CDR3 bases: TGCGCCAGCTCGGAGGGGGCGGTTTGCACCTTC.